This T cell receptor beta chain appears in the sequencing data of a study of blood T cell repertoires in COVID-19. The germline V gene has CDR1 LGHDT and CDR2 YNNKEL (reference sequence). V gave up 3 bases and J gave up 7 bases; unmatched junction bases: 3. The CDR3 length is 13 residues. Sequenced by immunoSEQ multiplex PCR; TCRdb stores in-frame clones only, minus some. The sample gives about 300,000 clones, 75% to 90% of which show up once; around 5.8% is in the top ten. V is TRBV3-1 (or the pseudogene TRBV3-2) and J is TRBJ2-1, with TRBD1 identical over 7 bases. The TCR sequence derives from a woman aged 50 to 60 with COVID-19, enrolled during active disease. Sequences were obtained from peripheral blood. The DNA for the CDR3 is TGTGCCAGCAGCCAGGGACAGCGAAATGAGCAGTTCTTC. Protein sequence: CASSQGQRNEQFF.